A selection of T cell receptor beta chains follows, all from one sample in a study of blood T cells in healthy people across ages. TCRdb fed the 5' RACE reads into MiXCR, producing one record per CDR3 protein. The data show around 650,000 distinct CDR3 sequences, 40% to 50% seen once. Sequenced: blood. Every receptor here comes from a man older than 75 in good health. Each CDR3 is given with its conserved first and last residue. The order of the fields is J gene, V gene, CDR3 protein.

TRBJ1-2,TRBV7-2,CASSLGGGRLGYTF
TRBJ2-5,TRBV12-3/TRBV12-4,CASSVNLQETQYF
TRBJ2-7,TRBV20-1,CSARDLRGYEQYF
.,TRBV12-3/TRBV12-4,CASSSRQGLNEQYF
TRBJ2-5,TRBV9,CASSVGQGGGETQYF
TRBJ1-1,TRBV28,CASSPRGRANTEAFF
TRBJ2-7,TRBV7-8,CASSPIPVSYEQYF
TRBJ2-1,TRBV29-1,CSLYTGTAPYNEQFF
TRBJ1-5,TRBV12-5,CAKNKGTPPGNSNQPQHF
TRBJ2-1,TRBV24-1,CATSDRGQPYNEQFF
TRBJ2-3,TRBV18,CASSPSYGADTQYF
TRBJ2-5,TRBV7-9,CASSSGQGGSETQYF
TRBJ2-7,TRBV12-3/TRBV12-4,CASSSRQRGEQYF
TRBJ2-3,TRBV9,CASSGPTGLAGGSATDTQYF
TRBJ2-5,TRBV28,CASSLRDRSVSETQYF
TRBJ2-3,TRBV27,CASSSSTGYSTDTQYF
TRBJ1-2,TRBV14,CASSQEGAGYTF
TRBJ2-3,TRBV5-1,CASSLARGSPDTQYF
TRBJ2-7,TRBV14,CASGRQGRTYEQYF
TRBJ1-5,TRBV20-1,CSAEDRVSNQPQHF
TRBJ2-5,TRBV20-1,CSARGQGETQYF
TRBJ2-2,TRBV30,CACQGAAGELFF
TRBJ2-3,TRBV30,CAWSASRGGLKDTQYF
TRBJ2-5,TRBV9,CASSVGPHYQETQYF
TRBJ2-1,TRBV20-1,CSIRGQGNNEQFF
TRBJ1-1,TRBV20-1,CSARSRAWTEAFF
TRBJ1-4,TRBV10-3,CATKGVGNEKLFF
.,TRBV20-1,CSARLRDEQYF
TRBJ2-1,TRBV21-1,CASSKQSHTTSGGRSSYNEQFF
.,TRBV7-2,CASSPDSTISREQYF
TRBJ1-2,TRBV28,CASSPRGQIYGYTF
TRBJ2-6,TRBV28,CASSFTLRVYGANVLTF
TRBJ1-2,TRBV12-3/TRBV12-4,CASSLFDANYGYTF
TRBJ2-7,TRBV20-1,CSAPTSGRAHLSYEQYF
TRBJ2-2,TRBV11-2,CASSLVKTGELFF
TRBJ2-1,TRBV7-2,CASSIDRASNNEQFF
TRBJ2-5,TRBV6-5,CAISYLGGQEQYF
TRBJ2-7,TRBV6-5,CASSPPGPRYEQYF
TRBJ2-2,TRBV6-2/TRBV6-3,CASSGDRSYELFF
TRBJ1-6,TRBV20-1,CSASREGGYNSPLHF
TRBJ2-5,TRBV28,CASRPGGSETQYF
TRBJ2-5,TRBV7-2,CASSLQRGSYNEQYF
TRBJ2-7,TRBV5-1,CASSFGESYEQYF
TRBJ2-7,TRBV6-2/TRBV6-3,CASSPQNSYEQYF
.,TRBV20-1,CSARRQINYEQYF